This T cell receptor beta chain is from a study of CD8+ T cells in alopecia areata. General study points: Elevated clonality characterized lesional scalp relative to normal scalp, particularly in alopecia totalis/universalis.

The CDR3 sequence is 16 residues long. CDR1 LNHDA and CDR2 SQIVND come from the germline V gene (reference sequence). V shed 6 bases and J 0 bases; nucleotides not matched to a gene: 2. Lesional scalp punch biopsies and peripheral blood came from alopecia areata patients. Isolation of CD4+ and CD8+ T cells from PBMCs was achieved by sorting. This clone was counted a few times. Its target is not known. cDNA reverse transcribed from extracted RNA served as the sequencing template. Clones were read by immunoSEQ multiplex PCR, and TCRdb kept only the in-frame ones, dropping some. The sample consists of 100,000 to 150,000 clones, about 50% of them appearing once.

This clonotype originated in a human donor with alopecia areata. The V call is TRBV19, the J call TRBJ2-3; 14 bases map to TRBD2. The sample was NKG2D-low CD8+ T cells sorted from blood. The CDR3 nucleotides are TGTGCCAGTAGGGGACTAGCGGGGGCCAGCACAGATACGCAGTATTTT. Translating it yields CASRGLAGASTDTQYF.